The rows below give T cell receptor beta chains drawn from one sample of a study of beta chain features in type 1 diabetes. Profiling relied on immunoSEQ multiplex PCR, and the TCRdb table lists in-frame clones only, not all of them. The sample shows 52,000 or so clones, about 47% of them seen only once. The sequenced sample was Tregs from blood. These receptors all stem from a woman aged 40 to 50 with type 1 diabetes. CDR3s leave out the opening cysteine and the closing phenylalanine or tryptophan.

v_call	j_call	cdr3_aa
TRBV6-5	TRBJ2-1	ASSHSGTEQF
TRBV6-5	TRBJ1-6	ASSYSQAGSPLH
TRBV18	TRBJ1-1	ASSPLQQGSYTEAF
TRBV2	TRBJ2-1	ASSASNNEQF
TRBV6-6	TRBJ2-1	ASSPPPAGGRNEQF
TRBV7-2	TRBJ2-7	ASSFFGSPPYEQY
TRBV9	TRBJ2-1	ASSVGLALYNEQF
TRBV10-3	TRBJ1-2	AIRQANYGYT
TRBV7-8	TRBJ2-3	ASTIRLADTQY
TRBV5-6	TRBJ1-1	ASSPVRGGSEAF
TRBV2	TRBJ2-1	ASSDLVVNEQF